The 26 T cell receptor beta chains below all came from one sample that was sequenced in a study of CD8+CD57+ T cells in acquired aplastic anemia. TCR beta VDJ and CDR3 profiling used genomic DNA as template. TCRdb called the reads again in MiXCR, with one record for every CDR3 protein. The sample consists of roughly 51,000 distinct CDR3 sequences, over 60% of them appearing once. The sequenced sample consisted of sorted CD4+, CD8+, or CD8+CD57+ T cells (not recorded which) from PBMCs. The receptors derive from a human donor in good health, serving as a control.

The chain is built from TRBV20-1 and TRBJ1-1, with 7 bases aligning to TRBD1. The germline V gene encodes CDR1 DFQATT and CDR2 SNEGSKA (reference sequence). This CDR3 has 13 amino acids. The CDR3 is CSIRGRVDVEAFF. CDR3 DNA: TGCAGCATTAGGGGGCGGGTGGACGTCGAAGCTTTCTTT.

The CDR3: CASSLYPGQVYNEQFF. The CDR3 bases are TGTGCCAGCAGTTTATATCCGGGACAGGTATACAATGAGCAGTTCTTC. The chain combines TRBV27 with TRBJ2-1; TRBD1 agrees at 8 bases. Trimming cost V 1 base and J 4 bases; bases outside gene matches: 6. Germline V gene data show CDR1 as MNHEY and CDR2 as SMNVEV (reference sequence). The CDR3 length is 16 residues.

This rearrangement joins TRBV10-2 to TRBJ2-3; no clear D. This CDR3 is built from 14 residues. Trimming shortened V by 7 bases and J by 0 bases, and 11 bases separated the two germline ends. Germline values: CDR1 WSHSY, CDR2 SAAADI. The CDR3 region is CASKAVFSTDTQYF. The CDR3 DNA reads TGCGCCAGCAAGGCCGTCTTTAGCACAGATACGCAGTATTTT.

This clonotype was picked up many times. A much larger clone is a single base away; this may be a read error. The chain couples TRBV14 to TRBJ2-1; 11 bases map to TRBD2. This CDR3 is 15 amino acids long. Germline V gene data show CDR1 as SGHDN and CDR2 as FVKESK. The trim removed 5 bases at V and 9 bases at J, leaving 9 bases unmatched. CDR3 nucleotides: TGTGCCAGCAGCTTACTAGCGGGAGTAGCCAGTGAGCAGTTCTTC. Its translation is CASSLLAGVASEQFF.

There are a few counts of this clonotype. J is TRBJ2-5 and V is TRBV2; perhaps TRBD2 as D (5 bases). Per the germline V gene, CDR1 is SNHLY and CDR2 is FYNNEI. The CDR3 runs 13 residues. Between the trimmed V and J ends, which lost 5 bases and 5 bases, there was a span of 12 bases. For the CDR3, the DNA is TGTGCCAGCAGTTGGCTAGAGCGGGAGACCCAGTACTTC. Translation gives CASSWLERETQYF.

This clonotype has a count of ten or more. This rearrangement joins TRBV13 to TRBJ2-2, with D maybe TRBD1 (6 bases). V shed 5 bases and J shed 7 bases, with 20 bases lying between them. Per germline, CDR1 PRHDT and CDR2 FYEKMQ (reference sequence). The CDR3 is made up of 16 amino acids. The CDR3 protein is CASSLRTVNALGELFF. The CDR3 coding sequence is TGTGCCAGCAGCCTACGGACAGTAAACGCACTCGGGGAGCTGTTTTTT.

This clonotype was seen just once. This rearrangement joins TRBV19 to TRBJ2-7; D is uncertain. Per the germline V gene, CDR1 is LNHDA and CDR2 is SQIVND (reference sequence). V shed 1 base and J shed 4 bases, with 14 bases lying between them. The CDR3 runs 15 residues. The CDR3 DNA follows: TGTGCCAGTAGTATAGGACACTCCCGCGGTTACGAGCAGTACTTC. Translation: CASSIGHSRGYEQYF. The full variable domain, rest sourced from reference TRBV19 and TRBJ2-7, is DGGITQSPKYLFRKEGQNVTLSCEQNLNHDAMYWYRQDPGQGLRLIYYSQIVNDFQKGDIAEGYSVSREKKESFPLTVTSAQKNPTAFYLCASSIGHSRGYEQYFGPGTRLTVT.

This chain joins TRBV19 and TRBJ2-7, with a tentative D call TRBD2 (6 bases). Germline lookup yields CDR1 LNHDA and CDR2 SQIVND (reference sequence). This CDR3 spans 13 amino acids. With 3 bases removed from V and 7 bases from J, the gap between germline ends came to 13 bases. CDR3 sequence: CASSILGRSEQYF. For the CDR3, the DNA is TGTGCCAGTAGTATTCTGGGGAGGAGTGAGCAGTACTTC.

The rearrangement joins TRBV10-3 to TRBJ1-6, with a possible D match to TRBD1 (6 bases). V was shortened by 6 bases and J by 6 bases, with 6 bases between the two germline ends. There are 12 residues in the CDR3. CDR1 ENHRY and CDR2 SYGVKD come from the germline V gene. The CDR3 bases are TGTGCCATCAGACAGGGTAATTCACCCCTCCACTTT. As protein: CAIRQGNSPLHF.

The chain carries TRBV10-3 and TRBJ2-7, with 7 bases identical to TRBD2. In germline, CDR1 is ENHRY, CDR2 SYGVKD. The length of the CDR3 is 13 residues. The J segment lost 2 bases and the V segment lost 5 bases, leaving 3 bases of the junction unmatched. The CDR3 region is CAISPGTTYEQYV. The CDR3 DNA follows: TGTGCCATCAGTCCCGGGACTACCTACGAGCAGTACGTC.

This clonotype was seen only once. Here the CDR3 DNA reads TGTGCCATCAGTGAGTCCAGCGGGGGGGGTGATACGCAGTATTTT. Its translation is CAISESSGGGDTQYF. The chain carries TRBV10-3 and TRBJ2-3; 10 bases are shared with TRBD2. V shed 0 bases and J 6 bases; nucleotides not matched to a gene: 3. This CDR3 comprises 15 residues. CDR1 and CDR2 from the germline V gene are ENHRY and SYGVKD.

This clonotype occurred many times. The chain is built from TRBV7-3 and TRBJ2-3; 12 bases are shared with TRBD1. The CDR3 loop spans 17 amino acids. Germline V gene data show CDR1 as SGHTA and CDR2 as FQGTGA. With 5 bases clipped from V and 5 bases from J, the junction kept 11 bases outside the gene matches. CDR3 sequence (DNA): TGTGCCAGCAGCCCGAGCAGGGACAGGGGGCATGGAGATACGCAGTATTTT. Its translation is CASSPSRDRGHGDTQYF.

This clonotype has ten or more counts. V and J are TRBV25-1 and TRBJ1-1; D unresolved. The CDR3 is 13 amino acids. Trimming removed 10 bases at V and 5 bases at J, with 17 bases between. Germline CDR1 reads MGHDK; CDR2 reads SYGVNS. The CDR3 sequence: CATMGRRGTEAFF. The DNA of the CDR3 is TGTGCCACTATGGGCAGGAGAGGGACTGAAGCTTTCTTT.

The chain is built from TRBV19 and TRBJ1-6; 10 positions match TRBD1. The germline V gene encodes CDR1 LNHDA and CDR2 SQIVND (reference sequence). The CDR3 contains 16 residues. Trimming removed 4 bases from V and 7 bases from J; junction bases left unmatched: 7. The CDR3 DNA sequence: TGTGCCAGTAGTACCCGACAGGGGGCACGAAATTCACCCCTCCACTTT. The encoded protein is CASSTRQGARNSPLHF.

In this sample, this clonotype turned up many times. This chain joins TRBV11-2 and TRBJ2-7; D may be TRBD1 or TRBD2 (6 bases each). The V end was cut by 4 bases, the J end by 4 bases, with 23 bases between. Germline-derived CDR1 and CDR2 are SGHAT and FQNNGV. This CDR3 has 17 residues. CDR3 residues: CASSSDPGGYKVYEQYF. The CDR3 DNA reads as TGTGCCAGCAGCTCCGATCCCGGGGGCTATAAAGTTTACGAGCAGTACTTC.

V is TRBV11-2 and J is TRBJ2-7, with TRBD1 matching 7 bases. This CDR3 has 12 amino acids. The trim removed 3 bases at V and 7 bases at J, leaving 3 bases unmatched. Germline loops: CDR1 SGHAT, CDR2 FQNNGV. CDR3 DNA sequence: TGTGCCAGCAGCTTCACAGGGGAGGAGCAGTACTTC. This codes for CASSFTGEEQYF.

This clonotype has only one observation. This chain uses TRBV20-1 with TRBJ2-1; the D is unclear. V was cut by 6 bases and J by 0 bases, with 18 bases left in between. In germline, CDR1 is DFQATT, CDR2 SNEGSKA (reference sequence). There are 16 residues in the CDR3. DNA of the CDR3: TGCAGTGCCCCTGGTTACACTACGAGCTCCTACAATGAGCAGTTCTTC. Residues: CSAPGYTTSSYNEQFF.

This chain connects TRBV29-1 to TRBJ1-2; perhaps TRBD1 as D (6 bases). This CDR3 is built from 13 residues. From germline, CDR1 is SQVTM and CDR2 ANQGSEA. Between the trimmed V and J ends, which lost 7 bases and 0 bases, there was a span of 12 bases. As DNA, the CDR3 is TGCAGCGCTCAGGACAGCCCTAACTATGGCTACACCTTC. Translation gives CSAQDSPNYGYTF.

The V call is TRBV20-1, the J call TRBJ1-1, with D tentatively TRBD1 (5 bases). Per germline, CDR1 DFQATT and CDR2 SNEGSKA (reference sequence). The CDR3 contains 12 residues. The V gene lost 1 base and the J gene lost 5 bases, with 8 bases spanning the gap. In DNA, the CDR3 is TGCAGTGCTAGAGTGGGGCGGACTGAAGCTTTCTTT. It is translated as CSARVGRTEAFF.

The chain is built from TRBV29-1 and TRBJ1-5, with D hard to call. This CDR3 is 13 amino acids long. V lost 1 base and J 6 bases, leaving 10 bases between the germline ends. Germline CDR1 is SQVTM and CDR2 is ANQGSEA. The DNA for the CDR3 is TGCAGCGTTGAAGTGATGCCGGGTCAGCCCCAGCATTTT. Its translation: CSVEVMPGQPQHF.

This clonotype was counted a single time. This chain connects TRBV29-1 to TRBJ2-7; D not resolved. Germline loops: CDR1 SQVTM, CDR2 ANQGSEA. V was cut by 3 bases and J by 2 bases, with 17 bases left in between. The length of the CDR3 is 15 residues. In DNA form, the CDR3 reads TGCAGCGTTGAGGTACAGACCCTGCACCCCTACGAGCAGTACTTC. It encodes CSVEVQTLHPYEQYF.

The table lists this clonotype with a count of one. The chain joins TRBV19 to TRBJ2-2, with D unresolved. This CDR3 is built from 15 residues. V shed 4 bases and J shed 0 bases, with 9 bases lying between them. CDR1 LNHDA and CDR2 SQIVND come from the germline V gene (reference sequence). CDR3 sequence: CASSRQDANTGELFF. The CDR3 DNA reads TGTGCCAGTAGTAGGCAGGATGCGAACACCGGGGAGCTGTTTTTT. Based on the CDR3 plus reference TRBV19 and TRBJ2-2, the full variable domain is DGGITQSPKYLFRKEGQNVTLSCEQNLNHDAMYWYRQDPGQGLRLIYYSQIVNDFQKGDIAEGYSVSREKKESFPLTVTSAQKNPTAFYLCASSRQDANTGELFFGEGSRLTVL.

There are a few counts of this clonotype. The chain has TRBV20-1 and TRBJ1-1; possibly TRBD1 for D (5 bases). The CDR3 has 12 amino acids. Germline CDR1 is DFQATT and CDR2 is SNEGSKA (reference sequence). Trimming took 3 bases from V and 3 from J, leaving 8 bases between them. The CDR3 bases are TGCAGTGCTAGTCTCAGGGACACTGAAGCTTTCTTT. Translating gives CSASLRDTEAFF.

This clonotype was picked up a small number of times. In DNA form, the CDR3 reads TGTGCCAGCAGCTTGGGCGGCGCCACCTACGAGCAGTACTTC. It yields the protein CASSLGGATYEQYF. The genes are TRBV7-6 and TRBJ2-7; no reliable D call. V lost 3 bases to trimming and J lost 2 bases, with 11 bases between them. Germline V gene lookup returns CDR1 SGHVS and CDR2 FNYEAQ. The CDR3 is made up of 14 amino acids.

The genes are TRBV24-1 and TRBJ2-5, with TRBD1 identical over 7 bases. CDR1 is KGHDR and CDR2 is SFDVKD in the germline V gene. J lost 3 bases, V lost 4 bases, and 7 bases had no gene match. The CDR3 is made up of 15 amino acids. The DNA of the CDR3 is TGTGCCACCAGTGACCCTACAGACAGGGAAGAGACCCAGTACTTC. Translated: CATSDPTDREETQYF.

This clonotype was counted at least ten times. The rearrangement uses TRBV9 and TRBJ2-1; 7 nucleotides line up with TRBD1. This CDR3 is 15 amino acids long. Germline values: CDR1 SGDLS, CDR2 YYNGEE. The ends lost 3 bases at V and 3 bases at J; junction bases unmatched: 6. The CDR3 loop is CASSDTGASYNEQFF. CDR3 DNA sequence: TGTGCCAGCAGCGATACAGGGGCAAGCTACAATGAGCAGTTCTTC.